This T cell receptor (beta chain) was sequenced for a study of T cells after yellow fever vaccination. Production of TCR cDNA was by 5'RACE template switching, which also added a universal primer site and UMIs. TCRdb independently ran MiXCR on the 5' RACE reads; one entry per CDR3 protein. The sample records roughly 68,000 distinct CDR3 sequences, about 7% being singletons. This clonotype was counted at least ten times. What it binds is unknown. Study-wide results and limits: CD4 and CD8 compartments shared a small share of clonotypes. Peak timing came faster in the weaker secondary response, day 5 versus 15. The study re-detected most primary-vaccination clones after the booster (approximately 96% CD4, 85% to 90% CD8).

The V end was cut by 0 bases, the J end by 5 bases, with 15 bases between. Germline loops: CDR1 SGHDN, CDR2 FVKESK. This CDR3 comprises 16 residues. The J gene is TRBJ2-3, the V gene TRBV14; TRBD2 might be the D (5 bases). The source is a man between 18 and 35 years old who received the YFV17D yellow fever vaccine. Source: CD8+ T cells sorted from PBMCs, taken more than 35 days after the first yellow fever vaccination. CDR3 sequence reads: CASSQDPVGRGDTQYF. CDR3 sequence (DNA): TGTGCCAGCAGCCAAGATCCTGTAGGCCGGGGAGATACGCAGTATTTT.